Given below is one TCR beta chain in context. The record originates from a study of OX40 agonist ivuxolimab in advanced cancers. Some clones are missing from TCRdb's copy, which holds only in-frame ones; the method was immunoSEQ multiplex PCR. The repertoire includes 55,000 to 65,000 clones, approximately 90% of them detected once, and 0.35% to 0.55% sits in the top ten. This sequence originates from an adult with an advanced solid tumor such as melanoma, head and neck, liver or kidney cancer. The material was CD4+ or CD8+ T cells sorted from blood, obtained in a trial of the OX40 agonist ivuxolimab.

CDR3 loop: CASSPLGSGNTDTQYF. CDR3 bases: TGTGCCAGCTCACCACTAGGGTCAGGGAACACAGATACGCAGTATTTT. The chain recombines TRBV18 with TRBJ2-3; weak D call: TRBD1 (5 bases). Trimming pared 1 base from V and 2 bases from J, leaving 13 bases between. CDR3 length: 16 amino acids. Germline V CDR1 and CDR2: KGHSH, LQKENI.